This T cell receptor (beta chain) was captured by sequencing in a study of neoadjuvant anti-PD-1 for oral cavity cancer. At least ten counts were recorded for this clone. Clones were sequenced by immunoSEQ multiplex PCR, and TCRdb holds only the in-frame ones, with some missing. The sample records about 37,000 clones, around two fifths being singletons. The germline V gene encodes CDR1 MGHRA and CDR2 YSYEKL. CDR3 size: 18 residues. With 5 bases clipped from V and 1 base from J, the junction kept 9 bases outside the gene matches. The time point here: after neoadjuvant nivolumab, at surgical resection. The input for sequencing was tumor tissue, taken after nivolumab (anti-PD-1) treatment. The chain combines TRBV4-1 with TRBJ2-1; 12 nucleotides agree with TRBD2. The source is a person aged 40 to 85 with oral cavity squamous cell carcinoma. CDR3 nucleotides: TGCGCCAGCAGCTCTCTAGCGGGAGGGCCTGGGTCCTACAATGAGCAGTTCTTC. This codes for CASSSLAGGPGSYNEQFF.